A single T cell receptor (beta chain) is shown here with its context. As yet, its antigen is unknown. Profiling relied on immunoSEQ multiplex PCR, and the TCRdb table lists in-frame clones only, not all of them. The table shows about 120,000 clones, with around 86% occurring only once. These data come from a study of T cell responses to AZD1222 COVID-19 vaccine. Study-wide results and limits: Spike-wide coverage was observed for vaccine-associated CD4 TCRs, with dominant responses at 160-218 and 743-854.

CDR1 is MDHEN, CDR2 SYDVKM, per germline. The ends were cut back, 5 bases at V and 4 bases at J, with 8 bases in the middle. The CDR3 sequence is 12 residues long. This chain joins TRBV28 and TRBJ1-1; unclear D gene. The source was peripheral blood, collected 28 days after the second AZD1222 dose. The receptor comes from an adult who received the AZD1222 COVID-19 vaccine. The CDR3 here is CASSLPRTEAFF. The CDR3 coding sequence is TGTGCCAGCAGTCTACCACGCACTGAAGCTTTCTTT.